This T cell receptor (beta chain) was recorded in a study of T cell therapy after organ transplantation. Study-wide context: Expansion used a peptide pool of 30 HLA class I and II CMV epitopes.

Method: immunoSEQ multiplex PCR; TCRdb's copy keeps in-frame clones and lacks some. The sample lists some 17,000 clones, 65% to 90% occurring once. In the case of this clone: No antigen is known for it.

The CDR3 loop spans 14 amino acids. The germline V gene has CDR1 MNHNS and CDR2 SASEGT. The germline V and J ends were trimmed by 1 base and 2 bases, with 9 bases remaining between them. The time point: 20-29 weeks after completion of therapy. The TCR originated in a human patient who had received a solid organ transplant and had CMV disease. Among the T cells, some may be from the graft donor. V usage is TRBV6-1 and J usage is TRBJ2-7; no clear D. Specimen: CD8+ T cells from blood, collected after autologous CMV-specific T cell therapy. As DNA, the CDR3 is TGTGCCAGCAGTGAAGGGTTCGAGACCTACGAGCAGTACTTC. The encoded protein is CASSEGFETYEQYF.